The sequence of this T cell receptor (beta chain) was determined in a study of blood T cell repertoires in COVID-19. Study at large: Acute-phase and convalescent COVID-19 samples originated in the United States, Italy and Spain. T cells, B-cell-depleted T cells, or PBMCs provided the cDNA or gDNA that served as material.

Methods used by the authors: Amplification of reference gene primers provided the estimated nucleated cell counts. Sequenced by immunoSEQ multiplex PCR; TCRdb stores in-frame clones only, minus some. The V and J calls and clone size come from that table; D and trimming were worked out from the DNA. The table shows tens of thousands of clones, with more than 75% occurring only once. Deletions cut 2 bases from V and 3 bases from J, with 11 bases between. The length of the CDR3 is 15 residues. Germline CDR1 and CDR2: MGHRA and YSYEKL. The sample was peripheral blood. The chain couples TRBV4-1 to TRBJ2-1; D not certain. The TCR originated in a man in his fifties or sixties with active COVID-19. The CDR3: CASSQFRLDYNEQFF. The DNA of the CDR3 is TGCGCCAGCAGCCAATTTAGACTGGACTACAATGAGCAGTTCTTC.